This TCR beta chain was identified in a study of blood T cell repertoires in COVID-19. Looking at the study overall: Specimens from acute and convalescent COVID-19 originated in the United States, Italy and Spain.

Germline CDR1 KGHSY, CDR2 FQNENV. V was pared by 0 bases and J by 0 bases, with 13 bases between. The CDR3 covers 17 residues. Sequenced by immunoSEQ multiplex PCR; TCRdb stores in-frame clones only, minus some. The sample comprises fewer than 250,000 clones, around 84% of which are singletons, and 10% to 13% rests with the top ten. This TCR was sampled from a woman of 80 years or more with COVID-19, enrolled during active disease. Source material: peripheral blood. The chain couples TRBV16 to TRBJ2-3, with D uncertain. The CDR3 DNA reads TGTGCCAGCAGCCAATCGAGAAAAATGACTAGCACAGATACGCAGTATTTT. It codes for CASSQSRKMTSTDTQYF.